The 5 T cell receptor beta chains below were found in one sample sequenced in a study of CD8 T cells in Susac syndrome. Reverse transcription used about 0.45 to 1 ug RNA and random hexamers. TCRdb redid the calling of the immunoSEQ multiplex PCR reads with MiXCR, one entry per CDR3 protein. The sample carries just over 300,000 distinct CDR3 sequences, 92% recorded once. Sequenced sample: CD4+ T cells from PBMCs. The receptors originated from a human donor with multiple sclerosis.

The chain combines TRBV7-9 with TRBJ1-1; TRBD1 might be the D (6 bases). This CDR3 spans 15 amino acids. Trimming left V 7 bases short and J 0 bases short, with 15 bases between. Germline V CDR1 and CDR2: SEHNR, FQNEAQ (reference sequence). DNA of the CDR3: TGTGCCAGCACGGGGGGGGCCGTTTTGAACACTGAAGCTTTCTTT. It yields the protein CASTGGAVLNTEAFF.

The gene calls are TRBV6-6 and TRBJ2-3; unclear D gene. V lost 3 bases and J 10 bases, leaving 11 bases between the germline ends. This CDR3 comprises 12 residues. Germline V gene sequence: CDR1 MNHNY, CDR2 SVGAGI (reference sequence). As DNA, the CDR3 is TGTGCCAGCAGTTATCCCCAAGGGCCGCAGTATTTT. As protein: CASSYPQGPQYF.

The chain recombines TRBV7-2 with TRBJ1-2; 10 positions match TRBD1. The trim removed 4 bases at V and 0 bases at J, leaving 5 bases unmatched. The V gene's germline CDR1 is SGHTA and CDR2 FQGNSA. CDR3 size: 16 residues. The CDR3 DNA reads TGTGCCAGCAGCTCCCGACAGGGGGCGACTAACTATGGCTACACCTTC. It yields the protein CASSSRQGATNYGYTF.

This rearrangement joins TRBV10-3 to TRBJ2-1; maybe TRBD2 (5 bases). This CDR3 spans 16 amino acids. Germline loops: CDR1 ENHRY, CDR2 SYGVKD. V lost 3 bases and J 0 bases, leaving 12 bases between the germline ends. CDR3 nucleotide sequence: TGTGCCATCAGTGATCCTTTAGGGAGCTCCTACAATGAGCAGTTCTTC. This translates into CAISDPLGSSYNEQFF.

The chain carries TRBV29-1 and TRBJ1-5; TRBD1 aligns across 7 bases. V was clipped by 4 bases and J by 6 bases; unmatched bases: 3. This CDR3 contains 12 residues. Per germline, CDR1 SQVTM and CDR2 ANQGSEA. DNA of the CDR3: TGCAGCGTTGGACAGGGTGTTCAGCCCCAGCATTTT. Encoded protein: CSVGQGVQPQHF.